This is a list of T cell receptor beta chains from one sample in a study of blood T cell repertoires in COVID-19. Here immunoSEQ multiplex PCR was the method, and the copy in TCRdb shows in-frame clones only, minus some. The sample consists of about 59,000 clones, 80% of them appearing once. The sample consisted of peripheral blood. These receptors came from a man aged 55 to 70 with acute or convalescent COVID-19. Each CDR3 is given with its conserved first and last residue. A D gene is named only where the DNA matches it firmly. Part of the rows lack a size; the others show once, few, many or a class for expanded clones.

>.|TRBD2|TRBJ2-3|TRBV24-1
CATMNAGGPDGTDTQYF
TGTGCCACGATGAATGCGGGGGGCCCGGACGGCACAGATACGCAGTATTTT
>.|TRBD2|TRBJ2-2|TRBV12-5
CASGLKPGLAVIDANTGELFF
TGTGCTAGTGGTTTGAAACCGGGACTAGCGGTTATAGACGCGAACACCGGGGAGCTGTTTTTT
>.|.|TRBJ2-1|TRBV9
CASSPTPWLNNEQFF
TGTGCCAGCAGCCCAACACCATGGCTGAACAATGAGCAGTTCTTC
>few|TRBD1|TRBJ1-4|TRBV10-2
CASSRTGAFNEKLFF
TGCGCCAGCAGTCGCACAGGGGCCTTTAATGAAAAACTGTTTTTT
>.|.|TRBJ1-5|TRBV5-8
CASSLVGQGRQPQHF
TGTGCCAGCAGCTTGGTTGGGCAGGGGCGACAGCCCCAGCATTTT
>.|TRBD1|TRBJ1-1|TRBV4-1
CASSPTSGTGDTEAFF
TGCGCCAGCAGCCCGACCTCAGGGACAGGTGATACTGAAGCTTTCTTT
>.|.|TRBJ1-5|TRBV29-1
CSVVGDSQPQHF
TGCAGCGTTGTAGGAGACAGTCAGCCCCAGCATTTT
>once|.|TRBJ1-6|TRBV6-5
CASRPGNSNSPLHF
TGTGCCAGCAGACCAGGGAATAGTAATTCACCCCTCCACTTT
>.|.|TRBJ2-7|TRBV2
CASSDNSYEQYF
TGTGCCAGCAGCGACAACTCCTACGAGCAGTACTTC
>.|TRBD1|TRBJ2-7|TRBV28
CASSLLIGDSSYEQYF
TGTGCCAGCAGTTTATTAATAGGGGACAGCTCCTACGAGCAGTACTTC
>.|.|TRBJ2-7|TRBV4-1
CASSQDLGALYEQYF
TGCGCCAGCAGCCAAGATCTGGGGGCCCTCTACGAGCAGTACTTC
>.|TRBD1|TRBJ1-6|TRBV30
CAWSPDRGNSPLHF
TGTGCCTGGAGCCCGGACAGGGGGAATTCACCCCTCCACTTT
>.|.|TRBJ1-3|TRBV5-6
CASSLVAGSGNTIYF
TGTGCCAGCAGCTTGGTAGCAGGGTCAGGAAACACCATATATTTT
>.|.|TRBJ2-5|TRBV28
CASFRGGSETQYF
TGTGCCAGCTTTAGGGGGGGGTCGGAGACCCAGTACTTC
>.|TRBD2|TRBJ2-3|TRBV5-1
CASSLAGRGEAGYTDTQYF
TGCGCCAGCAGCTTGGCAGGCCGCGGTGAAGCGGGATACACAGATACGCAGTATTTT
>few|.|TRBJ1-6|TRBV7-9
CASSLGGDGNSPLHF
TGTGCCAGCAGCTTAGGGGGGGACGGGAATTCACCCCTCCACTTT
>.|.|TRBJ1-6|TRBV6-5
CASRDTYYNSPLHF
TGTGCCAGCAGGGACACCTACTATAATTCACCCCTCCACTTT
>.|.|TRBJ1-6|TRBV30
CAWRTQGMSPLHF
TGTGCCTGGAGGACACAGGGTATGTCACCCCTCCACTTT
>few|TRBD1|TRBJ2-2|TRBV7-9
CASSLGGQGRTGELFF
TGTGCCAGCAGCTTAGGGGGACAGGGAAGAACCGGGGAGCTGTTTTTT
>.|.|TRBJ2-7|TRBV30
CAWSVGQLVINQYF
TGTGCCTGGAGTGTGGGGCAGCTAGTGATCAACCAGTACTTC
>.|.|TRBJ2-1|TRBV6-4
CASSRGAGQADEQFF
TGTGCCAGCAGCCGGGGGGCAGGGCAAGCGGATGAGCAGTTCTTC
>.|.|TRBJ1-3|TRBV9
CASSFQGISGNTIYF
TGTGCCAGCAGCTTTCAGGGTATCTCTGGAAACACCATATATTTT
>.|TRBD2|TRBJ2-1|TRBV4-2
CASSQEPGGTYNEQFF
TGTGCCAGCAGCCAAGAACCGGGGGGGACCTACAATGAGCAGTTCTTC
>.|TRBD1|TRBJ2-1|TRBV6-1
CASSEARGQAVNEQFF
TGTGCCAGCAGTGAAGCGAGGGGACAGGCGGTAAATGAGCAGTTCTTC
>.|TRBD1|TRBJ1-4|TRBV10-3
CAIITDRERGLTNEKLFF
TGTGCCATCATAACGGACAGGGAAAGAGGTCTGACTAATGAAAAACTGTTTTTT
>few|.|TRBJ2-4|TRBV19
CASSIVWGLAKNIQYF
TGTGCCAGTAGTATAGTGTGGGGGCTCGCCAAAAACATTCAGTACTTC
>.|TRBD1|TRBJ1-3|TRBV23-1
CASSQPNRDRGVNTIYF
TGCGCCAGCAGTCAGCCTAACCGGGACAGGGGGGTAAACACCATATATTTT
>.|.|TRBJ2-1|TRBV24-1
CATSDLVDNEQFF
TGTGCCACCAGTGATCTAGTGGACAATGAGCAGTTCTTC
>once|.|TRBJ2-1|TRBV29-1
CSGRFNRANEQFF
TGCAGCGGTCGATTCAACAGGGCTAATGAGCAGTTCTTC
>.|.|TRBJ1-2|TRBV9
CASSVWAEKNYGYTF
TGTGCCAGCAGCGTATGGGCAGAAAAAAACTATGGCTACACCTTC
>.|.|TRBJ1-1|TRBV27
CASSSLWGRTEAFF
TGTGCCAGCAGTTCCCTTTGGGGCAGAACTGAAGCTTTCTTT
>few|TRBD1|TRBJ2-7|TRBV4-1
CASSQSGTGGLGEQYF
TGCGCCAGCAGCCAGTCCGGGACAGGGGGCCTCGGCGAGCAGTACTTC
>.|TRBD1|TRBJ1-6|TRBV23-1
CASPDRGKNNSPLHF
TGCGCCAGCCCGGACAGGGGGAAAAATAATTCACCCCTCCACTTT
>.|.|TRBJ2-6|TRBV4-1
CASSQGGHTGANVLTF
TGCGCCAGCAGCCAAGGGGGACACACTGGGGCCAACGTCCTGACTTTC
>.|.|TRBJ2-2|TRBV5-1
CASSLAAGELRTGELFF
TGCGCCAGCAGCTTGGCCGCAGGGGAACTTCGCACCGGGGAGCTGTTTTTT
>.|TRBD1|TRBJ2-5|TRBV6-1
CASSDIAGGWETQYF
TGTGCCAGCAGTGATATAGCAGGGGGCTGGGAGACCCAGTACTTC
>once|TRBD1|TRBJ1-1|TRBV6-5
CATSTGGGNTEAFF
TGTGCCACCTCGACAGGGGGCGGGAACACTGAAGCTTTCTTT